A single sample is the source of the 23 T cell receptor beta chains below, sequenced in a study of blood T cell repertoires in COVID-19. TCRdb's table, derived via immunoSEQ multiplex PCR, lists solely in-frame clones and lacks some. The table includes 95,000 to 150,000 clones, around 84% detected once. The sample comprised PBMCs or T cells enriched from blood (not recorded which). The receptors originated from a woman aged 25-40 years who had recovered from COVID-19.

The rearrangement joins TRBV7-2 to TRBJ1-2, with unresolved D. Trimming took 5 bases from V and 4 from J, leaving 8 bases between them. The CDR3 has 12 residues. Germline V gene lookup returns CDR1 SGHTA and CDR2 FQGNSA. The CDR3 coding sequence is TGTGCCAGCAGCCTGGAGGGCTATGGCTACACCTTC. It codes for CASSLEGYGYTF.

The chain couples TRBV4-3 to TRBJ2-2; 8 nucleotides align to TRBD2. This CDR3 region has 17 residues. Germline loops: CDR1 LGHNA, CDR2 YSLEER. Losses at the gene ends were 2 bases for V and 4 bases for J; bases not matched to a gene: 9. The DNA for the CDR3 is TGCGCCAGCAGCCAACTTGGGGGAAGCGGGAGCACCGGGGAGCTGTTTTTT. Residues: CASSQLGGSGSTGELFF.

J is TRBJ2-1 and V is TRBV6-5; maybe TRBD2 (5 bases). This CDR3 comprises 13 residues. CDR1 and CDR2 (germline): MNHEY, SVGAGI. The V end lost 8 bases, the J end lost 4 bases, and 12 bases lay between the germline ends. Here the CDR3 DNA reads TGTGCCAGCTCCCGGACGGGATACAATGAGCAGTTCTTC. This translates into CASSRTGYNEQFF.

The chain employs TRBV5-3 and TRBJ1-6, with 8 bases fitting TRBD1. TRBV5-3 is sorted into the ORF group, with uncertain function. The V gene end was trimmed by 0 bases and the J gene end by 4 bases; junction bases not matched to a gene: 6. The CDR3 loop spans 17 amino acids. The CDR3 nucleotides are TGTGCCAGAAGCTTGGGGGCAGGGGGCCGGTATAATTCACCCCTCCACTTT. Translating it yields CARSLGAGGRYNSPLHF.

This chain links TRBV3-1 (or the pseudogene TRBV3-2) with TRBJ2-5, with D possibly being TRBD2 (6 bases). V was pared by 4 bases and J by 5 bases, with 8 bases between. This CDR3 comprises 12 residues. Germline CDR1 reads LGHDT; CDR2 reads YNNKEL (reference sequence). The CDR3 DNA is TGTGCCAGCAGCCCCGCGGGGGAGACCCAGTACTTC. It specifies CASSPAGETQYF.

CDR3 region: CASSLTAGGIYNEQFF. CDR3 DNA sequence: TGTGCCAGCAGCTTAACGGCGGGAGGAATATACAATGAGCAGTTCTTC. The rearrangement uses TRBV7-9 and TRBJ2-1; 8 nucleotides match TRBD2. Germline V lookup: CDR1 SEHNR, CDR2 FQNEAQ (reference sequence). V lost 2 bases, J lost 4 bases, and 7 bases stayed unmatched. CDR3 size: 16 residues.

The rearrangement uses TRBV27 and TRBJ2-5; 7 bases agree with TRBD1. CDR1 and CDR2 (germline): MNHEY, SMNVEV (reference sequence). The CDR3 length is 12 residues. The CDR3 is CNKQGLWETQYF. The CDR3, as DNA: TGTAATAAACAGGGGCTGTGGGAGACCCAGTACTTC.

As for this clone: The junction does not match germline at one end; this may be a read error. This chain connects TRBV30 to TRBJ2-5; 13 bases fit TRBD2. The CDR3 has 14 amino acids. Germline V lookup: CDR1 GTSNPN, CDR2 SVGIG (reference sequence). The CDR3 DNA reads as TGTGCCTGGAGTCCCGGACTAGCGGGAGAGGCCCAGTACTTC. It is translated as CAWSPGLAGEAQYF. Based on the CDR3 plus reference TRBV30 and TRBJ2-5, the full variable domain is SQTIHQWPATLVQPVGSPLSLECTVEGTSNPNLYWYRQAAGRGLQLLFYSVGIGQISSEVPQNLSASRPQDRQFILSSKKLLLSDSGFYLCAWSPGLAGEAQYFGPGTRLLVL.

The CDR3 nucleotides are TGTGCCAGCTCTTTAACACGGGAGGGCTACACCTTC. Its translation: CASSLTREGYTF. The chain combines TRBV9 with TRBJ1-2; D ambiguous. The V gene's germline CDR1 is SGDLS and CDR2 YYNGEE. V was trimmed by 7 bases and J by 8 bases, leaving 15 bases between them. CDR3 length: 12 amino acids. The complete variable domain, with remaining parts taken from reference TRBV9 and TRBJ1-2, reads DSGVTQTPKHLITATGQRVTLRCSPRSGDLSVYWYQQSLDQGLQFLIQYYNGEERAKGNILERFSAQQFPDLHSELNLSSLELGDSALYFCASSLTREGYTFGSGTRLTVV.

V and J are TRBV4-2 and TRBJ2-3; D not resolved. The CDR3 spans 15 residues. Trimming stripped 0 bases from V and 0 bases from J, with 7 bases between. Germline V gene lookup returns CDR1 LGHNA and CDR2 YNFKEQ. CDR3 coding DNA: TGTGCCAGCAGCCAAGACCAGGTTAGCACAGATACGCAGTATTTT. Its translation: CASSQDQVSTDTQYF.

The CDR3: CASRKPGTPLEETQYF. CDR3 DNA sequence: TGTGCCAGCAGAAAACCCGGGACACCTCTAGAAGAGACCCAGTACTTC. This chain joins TRBV28 and TRBJ2-5; perhaps TRBD1 as D (6 bases). Germline-derived CDR1 and CDR2 are MDHEN and SYDVKM. Trimming stripped 6 bases from V and 3 bases from J, with 20 bases between. The CDR3 covers 16 residues.

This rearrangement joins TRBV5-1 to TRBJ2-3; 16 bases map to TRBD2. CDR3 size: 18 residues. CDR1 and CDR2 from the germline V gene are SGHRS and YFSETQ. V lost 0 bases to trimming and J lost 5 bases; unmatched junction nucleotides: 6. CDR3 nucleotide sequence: TGCGCCAGCAGCTTGGCCCCTGGGACTAGCGGGAGGGGAGATACGCAGTATTTT. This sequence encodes CASSLAPGTSGRGDTQYF.

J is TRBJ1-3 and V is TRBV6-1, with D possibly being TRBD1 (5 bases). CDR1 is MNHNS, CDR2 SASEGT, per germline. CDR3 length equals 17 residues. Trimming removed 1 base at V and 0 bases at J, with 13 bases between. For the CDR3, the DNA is TGTGCCAGCAGTGAAGAGGGGCAGGCGTTCTCTGGAAACACCATATATTTT. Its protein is CASSEEGQAFSGNTIYF.

The CDR3 DNA is TGTGCCAGCAGCTTAGTTCGGCAGGGGGGTGAGCAGTACTTC. Translated, it gives CASSLVRQGGEQYF. This chain uses TRBV11-2 with TRBJ2-7, with D possibly matching TRBD1 (7 bases). Trimming shortened V by 1 base and J by 7 bases, and 14 bases separated the two germline ends. Germline V CDR1 and CDR2: SGHAT, FQNNGV. This CDR3 is 14 amino acids long.

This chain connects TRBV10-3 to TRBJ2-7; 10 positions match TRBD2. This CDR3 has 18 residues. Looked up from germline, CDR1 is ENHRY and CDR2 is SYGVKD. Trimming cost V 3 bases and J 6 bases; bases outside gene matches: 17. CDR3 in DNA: TGTGCCATCAGTGATTATGGGACTAGCGACTTGGTCCACGGCGAGCAGTACTTC. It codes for CAISDYGTSDLVHGEQYF.

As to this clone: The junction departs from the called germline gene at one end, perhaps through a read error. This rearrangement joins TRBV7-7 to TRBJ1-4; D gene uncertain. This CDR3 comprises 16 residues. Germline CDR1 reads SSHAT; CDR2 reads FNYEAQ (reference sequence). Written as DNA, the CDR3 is TGTGCTAGCAGCTCAGCCGGCCGAGGAATTAATGAAAAACTGTTTTTT. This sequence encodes CASSSAGRGINEKLFF.

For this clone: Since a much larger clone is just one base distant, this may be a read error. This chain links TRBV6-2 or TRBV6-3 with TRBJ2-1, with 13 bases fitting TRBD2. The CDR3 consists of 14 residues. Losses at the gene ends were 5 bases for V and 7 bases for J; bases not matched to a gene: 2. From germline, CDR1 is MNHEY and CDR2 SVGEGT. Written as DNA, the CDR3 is TGTGCCAGCAGTAGACTAGCGGGAGGAAATGAGCAGTTCTTC. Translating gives CASSRLAGGNEQFF.

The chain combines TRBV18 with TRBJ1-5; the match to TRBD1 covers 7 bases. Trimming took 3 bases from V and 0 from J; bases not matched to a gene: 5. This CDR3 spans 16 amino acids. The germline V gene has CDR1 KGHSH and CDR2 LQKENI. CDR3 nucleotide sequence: TGTGCCAGCTCACCCCGGACAGGACTTAGCAATCAGCCCCAGCATTTT. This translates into CASSPRTGLSNQPQHF.

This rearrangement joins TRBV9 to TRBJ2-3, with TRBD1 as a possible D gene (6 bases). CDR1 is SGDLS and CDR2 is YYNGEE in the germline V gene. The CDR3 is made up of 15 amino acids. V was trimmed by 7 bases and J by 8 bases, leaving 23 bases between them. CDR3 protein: CASRRIDRTVGTQYF. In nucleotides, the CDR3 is TGTGCCAGCCGCAGAATAGACAGGACCGTAGGTACGCAGTATTTT.

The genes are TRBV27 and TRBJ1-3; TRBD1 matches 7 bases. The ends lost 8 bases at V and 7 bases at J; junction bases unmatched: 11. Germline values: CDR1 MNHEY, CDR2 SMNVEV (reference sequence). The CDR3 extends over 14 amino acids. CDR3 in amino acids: CASGAQGQSNTIYF. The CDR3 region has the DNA TGTGCCAGCGGGGCACAGGGGCAATCCAACACCATATATTTT.

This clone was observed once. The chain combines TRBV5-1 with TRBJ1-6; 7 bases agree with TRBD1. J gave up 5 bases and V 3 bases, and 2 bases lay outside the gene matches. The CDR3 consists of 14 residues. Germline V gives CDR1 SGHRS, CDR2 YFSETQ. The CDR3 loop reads CASSWGQNNSPLHF. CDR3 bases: TGCGCCAGCAGCTGGGGACAGAATAATTCACCCCTCCACTTT.

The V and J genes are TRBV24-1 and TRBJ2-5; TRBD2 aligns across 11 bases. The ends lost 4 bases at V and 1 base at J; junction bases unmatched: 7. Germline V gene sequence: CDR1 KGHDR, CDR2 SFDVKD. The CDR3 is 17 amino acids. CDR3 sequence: CATSDPPLAGVQETQYF. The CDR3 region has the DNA TGTGCCACCAGTGACCCCCCACTAGCGGGGGTCCAAGAGACCCAGTACTTC.

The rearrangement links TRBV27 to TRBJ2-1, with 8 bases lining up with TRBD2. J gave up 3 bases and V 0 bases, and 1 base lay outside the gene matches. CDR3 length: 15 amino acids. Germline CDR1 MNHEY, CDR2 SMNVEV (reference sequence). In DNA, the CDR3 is TGTGCCAGCAGTTTATCACTAGCGGACTACAATGAGCAGTTCTTC. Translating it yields CASSLSLADYNEQFF.